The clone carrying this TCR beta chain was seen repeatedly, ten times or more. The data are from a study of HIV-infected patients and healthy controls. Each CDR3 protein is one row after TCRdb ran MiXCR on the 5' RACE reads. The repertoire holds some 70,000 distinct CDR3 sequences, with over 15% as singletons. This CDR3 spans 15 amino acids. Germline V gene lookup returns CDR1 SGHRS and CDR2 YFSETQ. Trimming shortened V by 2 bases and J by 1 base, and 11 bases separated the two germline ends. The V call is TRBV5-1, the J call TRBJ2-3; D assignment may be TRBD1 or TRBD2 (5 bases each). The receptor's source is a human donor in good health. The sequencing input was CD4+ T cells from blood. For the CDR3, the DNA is TGCGCCAGCAGCTTTGCAGGGAGCGGCACAGATACGCAGTATTTT. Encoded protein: CASSFAGSGTDTQYF. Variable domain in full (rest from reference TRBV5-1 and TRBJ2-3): KAGVTQTPRYLIKTRGQQVTLSCSPISGHRSVSWYQQTPGQGLQFLFEYFSETQRNKGNFPGRFSGRQFSNSRSEMNVSTLELGDSALYLCASSFAGSGTDTQYFGPGTRLTVL.